The entry that follows covers one TCR beta chain sequence. This sample stems from a study of response to subunit inactivated influenza vaccine. The CDR3 is made up of 13 amino acids. V was cut by 6 bases and J by 5 bases, with 13 bases left in between. TCRdb independently ran MiXCR on the RT-PCR reads; one entry per CDR3 protein. The top ten hold over 8.5% of the sample, which has 530,000 or so distinct CDR3 sequences, roughly 15% seen once. The material sequenced was PBMCs from blood, taken 11 to 12 days after vaccination. The chain recombines TRBV12-3 or TRBV12-4 with TRBJ1-1, with no clear D. This TCR came from a man between 45 and 60 years old who received an inactivated influenza vaccine. The DNA of the CDR3 is TGTGCCAGCAGCACCGGGCCCGCGACTGAAGCTTTCTTT. It specifies CASSTGPATEAFF.